The subject of this entry is one TCR beta chain. Clones were read by immunoSEQ multiplex PCR, and TCRdb kept only the in-frame ones, dropping some. The data hold some 100,000 clones, with less than 95% observed a single time. The CDR3 is 17 amino acids. Trimming removed 0 bases from V and 1 base from J; junction bases left unmatched: 7. Germline values: CDR1 SGHDT, CDR2 YYEEEE. This sample stems from a study of T cell responses to AZD1222 COVID-19 vaccine. The chain has TRBV5-6 and TRBJ1-1; 9 bases are shared with TRBD1. This clonotype was sampled from an adult in good health. The sequenced sample was peripheral blood, obtained on day 0 of AZD1222 vaccination. The CDR3, as DNA: TGTGCCAGCAGCTTGGTCCCGGGACAGGGACCGAACACTGAAGCTTTCTTT. This sequence encodes CASSLVPGQGPNTEAFF.